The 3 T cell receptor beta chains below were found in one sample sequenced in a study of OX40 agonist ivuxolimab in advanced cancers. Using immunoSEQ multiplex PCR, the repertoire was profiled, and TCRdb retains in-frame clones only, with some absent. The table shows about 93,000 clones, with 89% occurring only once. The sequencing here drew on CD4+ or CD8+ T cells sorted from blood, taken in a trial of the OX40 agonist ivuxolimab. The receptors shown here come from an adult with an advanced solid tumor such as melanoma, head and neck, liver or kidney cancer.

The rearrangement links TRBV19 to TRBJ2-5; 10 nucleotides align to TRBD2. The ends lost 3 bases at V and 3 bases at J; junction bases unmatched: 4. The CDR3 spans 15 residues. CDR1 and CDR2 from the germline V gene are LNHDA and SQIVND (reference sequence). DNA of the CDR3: TGTGCCAGTAGTATCCTAGCGGGAGAAAAAGAGACCCAGTACTTC. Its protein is CASSILAGEKETQYF.

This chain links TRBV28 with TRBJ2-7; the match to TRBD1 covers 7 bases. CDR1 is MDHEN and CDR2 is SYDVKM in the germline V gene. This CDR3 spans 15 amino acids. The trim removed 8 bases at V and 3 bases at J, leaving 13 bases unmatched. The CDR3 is CASGPLDRPNYEQYF. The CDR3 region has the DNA TGTGCCAGCGGGCCGCTGGACAGGCCGAACTACGAGCAGTACTTC. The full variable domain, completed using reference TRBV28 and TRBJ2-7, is DVKVTQSSRYLVKRTGEKVFLECVQDMDHENMFWYRQDPGLGLRLIYFSYDVKMKEKGDIPEGYSVSREKKERFSLILESASTNQTSMYLCASGPLDRPNYEQYFGPGTRLTVT.

CDR3 bases: TGTGCCAGCAGTTCCTGGGTCGCGGGAGAGCCTTACGAGCAGTACTTC. This gives the protein CASSSWVAGEPYEQYF. The V and J genes are TRBV27 and TRBJ2-7; TRBD2 agrees at 7 bases. V was clipped by 4 bases and J by 4 bases; unmatched bases: 13. This CDR3 is built from 16 residues. From germline, CDR1 is MNHEY and CDR2 SMNVEV (reference sequence).